The 21 T cell receptor beta chains below come from one sample, sequenced in a study of beta chain features in type 1 diabetes. TCRB transcripts that were expressed got sequenced, as all of the isolated RNA had been reverse transcribed. The table came from immunoSEQ multiplex PCR; TCRdb's copy has only in-frame clones and leaves some out. The data hold about 350,000 clones, with about 18% observed a single time. What was sequenced was naive CD4+ T cells from blood. The source of these receptors is a young woman in good health.

The rearrangement links TRBV7-2 to TRBJ2-4, with TRBD2 matching 14 bases. The ends lost 1 base at V and 11 bases at J; junction bases unmatched: 4. The CDR3 spans 15 residues. CDR1 is SGHTA, CDR2 FQGNSA, per germline. CDR3 amino acids: CASSLGAGLAGVQYF. The DNA of the CDR3 is TGTGCCAGCAGCTTAGGGGCGGGACTAGCGGGAGTTCAGTACTTC.

The chain links TRBV30 to TRBJ1-5; the D is unclear. Germline CDR1 GTSNPN, CDR2 SVGIG (reference sequence). V was pared by 0 bases and J by 9 bases, with 12 bases between. The CDR3 is made up of 13 amino acids. This CDR3 reads CAWSVGRIRPQHF. CDR3 DNA: TGTGCCTGGAGTGTTGGGAGAATCAGGCCCCAGCATTTT.

The chain uses TRBV5-1 and TRBJ2-2, with D uncertain. The germline CDR1 and CDR2 sequences are SGHRS and YFSETQ. This CDR3 contains 13 residues. V lost 2 bases and J 8 bases, leaving 10 bases between the germline ends. The CDR3 nucleotides read TGCGCCAGCAGCTTTGAGTCTCGTGGGGAGCTGTTTTTT. This codes for CASSFESRGELFF.

This chain connects TRBV29-1 to TRBJ1-1; a possible D gene is TRBD1 (5 bases). In germline, CDR1 is SQVTM, CDR2 ANQGSEA. V was trimmed by 5 bases and J by 11 bases, leaving 12 bases between them. The CDR3 sequence is 10 residues long. The CDR3, as DNA: TGCAGCGTTCCAGGGCCTGCGGCTTTCTTT. Translating it yields CSVPGPAAFF.

This clone came up a few times. This chain uses TRBV11-2 with TRBJ1-2; D may be TRBD1 (6 bases). Germline lookup yields CDR1 SGHAT and CDR2 FQNNGV. CDR3 length: 13 residues. V was cut by 4 bases and J by 6 bases, with 12 bases left in between. CDR3 coding DNA: TGTGCCAGCAGCTATGGACAGCTCCATGGCTACACCTTC. This gives the protein CASSYGQLHGYTF.

The chain combines TRBV7-2 with TRBJ2-7; unclear D gene. The germline V gene encodes CDR1 SGHTA and CDR2 FQGNSA. This CDR3 has 12 amino acids. Between the trimmed V and J ends, which lost 6 bases and 3 bases, there was a span of 9 bases. In DNA form, the CDR3 reads TGTGCCAGCAGGTCGACGGGCTACGAGCAGTACTTC. The encoded protein is CASRSTGYEQYF.

In the case of this clone: Other DNA variants within this sample encode the same CDR3. This chain links TRBV9 with TRBJ2-1, with 9 positions matching TRBD2. Germline CDR1 and CDR2: SGDLS and YYNGEE. V lost 2 bases, J lost 7 bases, and 4 bases stayed unmatched. This CDR3 contains 14 residues. CDR3 nucleotide sequence: TGTGCCAGCAGCGTTGCGGGAGGGCCGAATGAGCAGTTCTTC. This codes for CASSVAGGPNEQFF.

The chain uses TRBV18 and TRBJ1-2; the D gene is possibly TRBD1 (6 bases). CDR3 length: 13 residues. In germline, CDR1 is KGHSH, CDR2 LQKENI. V was shortened by 6 bases and J by 6 bases, with 14 bases between the two germline ends. The CDR3 sequence: CASSLSQGNGYTF. The CDR3, as DNA: TGTGCCAGCTCTCTGAGCCAGGGGAATGGCTACACCTTC.

The V and J genes are TRBV9 and TRBJ2-7; D is perhaps TRBD1 (6 bases). V lost 2 bases to trimming and J lost 5 bases, with 11 bases between them. CDR1 is SGDLS, CDR2 YYNGEE, per germline. CDR3 length: 13 amino acids. The chain's CDR3 is CASSVGARDEQYF. The DNA of the CDR3 is TGTGCCAGCAGCGTGGGGGCCAGGGACGAGCAGTACTTC.

This chain connects TRBV30 to TRBJ2-7, with TRBD2 matching over 7 bases. The CDR3 is 13 residues long. Germline V gives CDR1 GTSNPN, CDR2 SVGIG (reference sequence). The V and J ends lost 1 base and 6 bases, in that order; junction bases with no gene match: 6. The CDR3 is CAWSGGGEREQYF. The DNA for the CDR3 is TGTGCCTGGAGTGGTGGGGGGGAGCGCGAGCAGTACTTC.

This clone showed up just a few times. The rearrangement uses TRBV9 and TRBJ1-4; a possible D gene is TRBD1 (6 bases). The V gene lost 0 bases and the J gene lost 8 bases, with 11 bases spanning the gap. CDR3 size: 14 residues. CDR1 is SGDLS and CDR2 is YYNGEE in the germline V gene. This chain's CDR3 is CASSVDPDSEKLFF. CDR3 DNA: TGTGCCAGCAGCGTAGATCCGGACAGCGAAAAACTGTTTTTT.

CDR3: CASSVVASGSYEQYF. Written as DNA, the CDR3 is TGTGCCAGCAGCGTAGTGGCTAGCGGATCCTACGAGCAGTACTTC. V and J are TRBV9 and TRBJ2-7, with 7 positions matching TRBD2. Trimming at V came to 0 bases and at J to 1 base, leaving 4 bases not matched to a gene. The CDR3 is made up of 15 amino acids. Germline-derived CDR1 and CDR2 are SGDLS and YYNGEE.

The sample holds a few counts of this clone. This chain links TRBV30 with TRBJ1-1, with 7 bases aligning to TRBD1. Trimming cost V 5 bases and J 3 bases; bases outside gene matches: 9. Germline V gene sequence: CDR1 GTSNPN, CDR2 SVGIG (reference sequence). CDR3 length: 14 amino acids. The CDR3 coding sequence is TGTGCCTGGCACCCTTCGGACAGGTACACTGAAGCTTTCTTT. Translating gives CAWHPSDRYTEAFF.

The chain joins TRBV14 to TRBJ2-1; TRBD2 is a possible D gene (5 bases). Germline V gene lookup returns CDR1 SGHDN and CDR2 FVKESK. Trimming pared 4 bases from V and 3 bases from J, leaving 16 bases between. CDR3 length equals 16 residues. The CDR3 is CASSPIHGGYYNEQFF. The CDR3 DNA reads as TGTGCCAGCAGCCCGATCCACGGCGGGTACTACAATGAGCAGTTCTTC.

CDR3: CASSMQGTDTQYF. CDR3 DNA: TGTGCCAGTAGTATGCAGGGTACAGATACGCAGTATTTT. The V gene is TRBV19, the J gene TRBJ2-3; maybe TRBD1 (5 bases). V dropped 3 bases and J dropped 3 bases, with 7 bases sitting between them. CDR1 and CDR2 from the germline V gene are LNHDA and SQIVND (reference sequence). This CDR3 has 13 residues.

The chain carries TRBV6-5 and TRBJ1-2; 7 bases fit TRBD1. The V segment lost 7 bases and the J segment 8 bases; nucleotides outside the gene matches: 10. The CDR3 runs to 13 residues. Germline CDR1 is MNHEY and CDR2 is SVGAGI. CDR3 protein: CASTYQGGGGYTF. CDR3 coding DNA: TGTGCCAGCACCTACCAGGGGGGTGGCGGCTACACCTTC.

This clone showed up just a few times. In the same sample, other DNA sequences code for this CDR3. The V gene is TRBV7-9, the J gene TRBJ1-2; TRBD1 aligns across 10 bases. J gave up 5 bases and V 4 bases, and 4 bases lay outside the gene matches. In germline, CDR1 is SEHNR, CDR2 FQNEAQ (reference sequence). This CDR3 is built from 14 residues. CDR3 DNA: TGTGCCAGCAGCTCCCGGGACAGGGGTTATGGCTACACCTTC. Translated, it gives CASSSRDRGYGYTF.

This clone was seen more than once but under ten times. The chain has TRBV5-1 and TRBJ2-7; 9 nucleotides line up with TRBD2. This CDR3 region has 15 residues. V was pared by 6 bases and J by 3 bases, with 10 bases of the junction left unmatched. Germline values: CDR1 SGHRS, CDR2 YFSETQ. CDR3: CASTLLAGGNYEQYF. The CDR3, as DNA: TGCGCCAGCACCCTCTTGGCGGGAGGGAACTACGAGCAGTACTTC. Drawing the rest from reference TRBV5-1 and TRBJ2-7, the complete variable domain is KAGVTQTPRYLIKTRGQQVTLSCSPISGHRSVSWYQQTPGQGLQFLFEYFSETQRNKGNFPGRFSGRQFSNSRSEMNVSTLELGDSALYLCASTLLAGGNYEQYFGPGTRLTVT.

This clone was seen more than once but under ten times. This chain connects TRBV2 to TRBJ2-1, with D maybe TRBD2 (6 bases). Germline V gives CDR1 SNHLY, CDR2 FYNNEI. The CDR3 covers 15 residues. V lost 10 bases and J lost 9, with 25 bases in between. CDR3 sequence: CANPQREPGRVEQFF. The CDR3, as DNA: TGTGCCAACCCACAACGGGAGCCAGGTCGTGTTGAGCAGTTCTTC.

In this sample, this clone turned up a few times. The chain uses TRBV7-9 and TRBJ2-1; 9 bases map to TRBD1. Per the germline V gene, CDR1 is SEHNR and CDR2 is FQNEAQ (reference sequence). V trimming: 4 bases; J trimming: 4 bases; junction bases outside the gene matches: 5. The CDR3 is made up of 15 amino acids. The CDR3 DNA is TGTGCCAGCAGCTCATCGGGACAGGGATACAATGAGCAGTTCTTC. Amino acid sequence: CASSSSGQGYNEQFF.

The chain uses TRBV2 and TRBJ2-5; the D gene is possibly TRBD2 (7 bases). Germline values: CDR1 SNHLY, CDR2 FYNNEI. The CDR3 length is 13 residues. Trimming shortened V by 1 base and J by 5 bases, and 8 bases separated the two germline ends. CDR3 coding DNA: TGTGCCAGCAGTGAAGAGGGGGGGGAGACCCAGTACTTC. It translates to CASSEEGGETQYF.